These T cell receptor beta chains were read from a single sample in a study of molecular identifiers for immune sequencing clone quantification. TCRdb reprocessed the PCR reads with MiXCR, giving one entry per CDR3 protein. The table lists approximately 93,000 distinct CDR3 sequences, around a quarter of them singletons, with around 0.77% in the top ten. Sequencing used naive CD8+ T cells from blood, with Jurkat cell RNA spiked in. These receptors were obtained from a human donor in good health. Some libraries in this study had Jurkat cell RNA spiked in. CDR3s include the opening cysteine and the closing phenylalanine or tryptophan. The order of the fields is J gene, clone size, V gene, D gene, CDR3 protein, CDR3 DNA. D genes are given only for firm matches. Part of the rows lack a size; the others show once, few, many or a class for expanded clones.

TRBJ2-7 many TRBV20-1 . CSASPPGSSYEQYF TGCAGTGCTAGCCCGCCCGGGAGCTCCTACGAGCAGTACTTC
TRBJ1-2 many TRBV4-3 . CASSQDAVSRGNGYTF TGCGCCAGCAGCCAAGACGCCGTTAGCAGGGGTAATGGCTACACCTTC
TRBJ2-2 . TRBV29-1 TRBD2 CSGEGDTGELLF TGCAGCGGGGAGGGTGACACCGGGGAGCTGTTGTTT
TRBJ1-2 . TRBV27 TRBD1 CASSWDRESHGYTF TGTGCCAGCAGTTGGGACAGGGAGTCACATGGCTACACCTTC
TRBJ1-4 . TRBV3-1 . CASSQESDEKLFF TGTGCCAGCAGCCAAGAATCGGATGAAAAACTGTTTTTT
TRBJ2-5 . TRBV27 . CASTTGTSETQYF TGTGCCAGCACGACCGGGACTTCAGAGACCCAGTACTTC
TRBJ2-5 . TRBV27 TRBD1 CASSFLSGTGSQETQYF TGTGCCAGCAGTTTCCTATCCGGGACAGGCTCCCAAGAGACCCAGTACTTC
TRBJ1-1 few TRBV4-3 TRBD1 CASSQDRSTGRNTEAFF TGCGCCAGCAGCCAAGATCGTTCGACAGGGAGGAACACTGAAGCTTTCTTT
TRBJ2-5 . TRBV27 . CASSVRQVGGYQETQYF TGTGCCAGCAGTGTAAGACAGGTCGGGGGATACCAAGAGACCCAGTACTTC
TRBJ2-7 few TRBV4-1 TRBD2 CASSQGTSRTSYEQYF TGCGCCAGCAGCCAAGGGACTAGCCGTACCTCCTACGAGCAGTACTTC
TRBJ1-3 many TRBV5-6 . CASSLVVQGPGNTIYF TGTGCCAGCAGCTTGGTAGTTCAGGGCCCCGGAAACACCATATATTTT
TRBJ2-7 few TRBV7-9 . CASSLSSGEQYF TGTGCCAGCAGCCTTAGCTCGGGGGAGCAGTACTTC
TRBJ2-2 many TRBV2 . CASSENFGSEVPKTGELFF TGTGCCAGCAGTGAAAATTTTGGCAGTGAGGTCCCAAAAACCGGGGAGCTGTTTTTT
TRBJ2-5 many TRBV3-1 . CASSQSVQETQYF TGTGCCAGCAGCCAGTCGGTGCAAGAGACCCAGTACTTC
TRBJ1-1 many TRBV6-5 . CASSYSISGNTEAFF TGTGCCAGCAGTTACTCGATTTCTGGGAACACTGAAGCTTTCTTT
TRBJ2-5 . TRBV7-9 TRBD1 CASSSNRGTYQETQYF TGTGCCAGCAGCTCGAACAGGGGAACGTACCAAGAGACCCAGTACTTC
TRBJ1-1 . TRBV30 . CAWSQGSAEAFF TGTGCCTGGAGTCAGGGCTCGGCTGAAGCTTTCTTT
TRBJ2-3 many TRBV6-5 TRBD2 CASSETIAGESTDTQYF TGTGCCAGCAGTGAAACCATAGCGGGGGAAAGCACAGATACGCAGTATTTT
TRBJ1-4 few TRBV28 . CASSLLDSINEKLFF TGTGCCAGCAGTTTATTGGACAGTATTAATGAAAAACTGTTTTTT
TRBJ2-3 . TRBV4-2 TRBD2 CASQEVAGSSTDTQYF TGTGCCAGTCAGGAGGTAGCGGGGTCTAGCACAGATACGCAGTATTTT
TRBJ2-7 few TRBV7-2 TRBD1 CASSLARTGGDEQYF TGTGCCAGCAGCTTAGCCCGGACAGGGGGCGACGAGCAGTACTTC
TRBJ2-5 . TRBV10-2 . CASSERETQYF TGCGCCAGCAGCGAACGAGAGACCCAGTACTTC
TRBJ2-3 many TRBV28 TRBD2 CASRSLVAGLETTTDTQYF TGTGCCAGCAGATCACTGGTAGCGGGACTAGAAACCACCACAGATACGCAGTATTTT
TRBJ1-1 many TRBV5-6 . CASSQGDMNTEAFF TGTGCCAGCAGCCAAGGGGATATGAACACTGAAGCTTTCTTT
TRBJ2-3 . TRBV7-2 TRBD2 CASSSSAGGTDTQYF TGTGCCAGCAGCTCCTCGGCGGGGGGCACAGATACGCAGTATTTT
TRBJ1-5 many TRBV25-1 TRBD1 CASSGPVRGRQPQHF TGTGCCAGCAGTGGACCAGTAAGGGGGCGCCAGCCCCAGCATTTT
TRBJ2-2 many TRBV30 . CAWSVLPNTGELFF TGTGCCTGGAGTGTACTACCTAACACCGGGGAGCTGTTTTTT
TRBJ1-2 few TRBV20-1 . CSAREGKRGYGYTF TGCAGTGCTAGAGAAGGCAAACGGGGCTATGGCTACACCTTC
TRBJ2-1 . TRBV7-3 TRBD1 CASSLIPGGQGWGNEQFF TGTGCCAGCAGCTTAATCCCAGGGGGACAGGGTTGGGGTAATGAGCAGTTCTTC
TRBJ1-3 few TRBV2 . CASSEDWGGVSGNTIYF TGTGCCAGCAGTGAAGATTGGGGGGGGGTCTCTGGAAACACCATATATTTT
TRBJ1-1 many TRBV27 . CASSWSGGSVTNTEAFF TGTGCCAGCAGTTGGTCCGGTGGTTCAGTAACGAACACTGAAGCTTTCTTT
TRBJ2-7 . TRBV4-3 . CASSHDRPYEQYF TGCGCCAGCAGCCATGACCGCCCCTACGAGCAGTACTTC
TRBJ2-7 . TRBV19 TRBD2 CASSSAGLYEQYF TGTGCCAGTAGTTCAGCGGGATTATACGAGCAGTACTTC
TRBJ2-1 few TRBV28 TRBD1 CASGQGTDNEQFF TGTGCCAGCGGACAGGGGACTGACAATGAGCAGTTCTTC
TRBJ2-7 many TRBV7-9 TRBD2 CASSPPGRTYEQYF TGTGCCAGCAGCCCACCCGGGAGGACCTACGAGCAGTACTTC
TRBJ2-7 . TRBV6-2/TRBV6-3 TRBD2 CASSYSTSGSSYEQYF TGTGCCAGCAGTTACTCGACTAGCGGGAGTAGTTACGAGCAGTACTTC
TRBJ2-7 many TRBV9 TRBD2 CASSVEAGRAEEQYF TGTGCCAGCAGCGTAGAAGCCGGGAGGGCGGAGGAGCAGTACTTC
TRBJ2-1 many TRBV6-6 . CASSLFLGADEQFF TGTGCCAGCAGTTTGTTTCTGGGGGCGGATGAGCAGTTCTTC
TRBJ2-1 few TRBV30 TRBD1 CAWSVGQGPNEQFF TGTGCCTGGAGTGTTGGACAGGGACCCAATGAGCAGTTCTTC
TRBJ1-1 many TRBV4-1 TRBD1 CASSQDDREGTEAFF TGCGCCAGCAGCCAGGACGACAGGGAAGGGACTGAAGCTTTCTTT
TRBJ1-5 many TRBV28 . CASSLGGTNQPQHF TGTGCCAGCAGCCTAGGGGGGACGAATCAGCCCCAGCATTTT
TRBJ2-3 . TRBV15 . CATSPGIGVTDTQYF TGTGCCACCAGCCCTGGGATTGGCGTTACGGATACGCAGTATTTT
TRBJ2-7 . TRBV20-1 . CSATGSTTYERYF TGCAGTGCTACTGGTAGTACCACCTACGAGCGGTACTTC
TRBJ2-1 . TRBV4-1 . CASSRAGQGVNEQFF TGCGCCAGCAGCCGCGCCGGGCAGGGAGTCAATGAGCAGTTCTTC
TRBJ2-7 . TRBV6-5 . CANSSTGSGVHPATTYEQYF TGTGCCAACAGCTCCACAGGTAGTGGGGTCCACCCCGCTACCACCTACGAGCAGTACTTC
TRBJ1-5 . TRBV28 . CASSLPNNQPQHF TGTGCCAGCAGTTTGCCCAACAATCAGCCCCAGCATTTT
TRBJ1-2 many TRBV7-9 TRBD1 CASNNVRQGIFDYTF TGTGCCAGCAATAACGTGAGACAGGGGATTTTCGATTACACCTTC
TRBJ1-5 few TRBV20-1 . CSARAGPQHF TGCAGTGCTAGAGCGGGGCCCCAGCATTTT
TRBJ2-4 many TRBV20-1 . CSASLDDIQYF TGCAGTGCTTCCTTAGACGACATTCAGTACTTC
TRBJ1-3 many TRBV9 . CASSSRGVGGPANTIYF TGTGCCAGCAGCTCCAGGGGAGTCGGGGGGCCGGCGAACACCATATATTTT
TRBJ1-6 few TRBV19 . CASSSPQGSSPLHF TGTGCCAGTAGTAGCCCACAGGGCAGCTCACCCCTCCACTTT
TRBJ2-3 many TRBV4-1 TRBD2 CASSQEPPLAGVTDTQYF TGCGCCAGCAGCCAAGAGCCCCCATTGGCGGGAGTCACAGATACGCAGTATTTT
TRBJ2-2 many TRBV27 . CASSLGTNTGELFF TGTGCCAGCAGTTTAGGGACCAACACCGGGGAGCTGTTTTTT
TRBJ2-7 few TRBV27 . CASSLSPGQGTYEQYF TGTGCCAGCAGTTTATCTCCAGGCCAGGGAACCTACGAGCAGTACTTC
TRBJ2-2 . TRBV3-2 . CASRGDRDTGELFF TGTGCCAGCAGGGGGGACAGGGATACCGGGGAGCTGTTTTTT
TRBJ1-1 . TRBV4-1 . CASSQVAWNTEAFF TGCGCCAGCAGCCAAGTCGCTTGGAACACTGAAGCTTTCTTT
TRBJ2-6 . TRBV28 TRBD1 CASGYRGLGASVLTF TGTGCAAGCGGCTACAGGGGGCTTGGGGCCAGCGTCCTGACTTTC
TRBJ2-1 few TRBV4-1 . CASSQAGLELINEQFF TGCGCCAGCAGCCAGGCGGGCCTAGAGTTAATCAATGAGCAGTTCTTC
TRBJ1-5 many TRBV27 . CASSSQPPGSQPQHF TGTGCCAGCAGTAGCCAGCCCCCTGGATCTCAGCCCCAGCATTTT
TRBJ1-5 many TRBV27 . CASRFRGLGVNQPQHF TGTGCCAGCCGATTCCGGGGGTTGGGGGTGAATCAGCCCCAGCATTTT